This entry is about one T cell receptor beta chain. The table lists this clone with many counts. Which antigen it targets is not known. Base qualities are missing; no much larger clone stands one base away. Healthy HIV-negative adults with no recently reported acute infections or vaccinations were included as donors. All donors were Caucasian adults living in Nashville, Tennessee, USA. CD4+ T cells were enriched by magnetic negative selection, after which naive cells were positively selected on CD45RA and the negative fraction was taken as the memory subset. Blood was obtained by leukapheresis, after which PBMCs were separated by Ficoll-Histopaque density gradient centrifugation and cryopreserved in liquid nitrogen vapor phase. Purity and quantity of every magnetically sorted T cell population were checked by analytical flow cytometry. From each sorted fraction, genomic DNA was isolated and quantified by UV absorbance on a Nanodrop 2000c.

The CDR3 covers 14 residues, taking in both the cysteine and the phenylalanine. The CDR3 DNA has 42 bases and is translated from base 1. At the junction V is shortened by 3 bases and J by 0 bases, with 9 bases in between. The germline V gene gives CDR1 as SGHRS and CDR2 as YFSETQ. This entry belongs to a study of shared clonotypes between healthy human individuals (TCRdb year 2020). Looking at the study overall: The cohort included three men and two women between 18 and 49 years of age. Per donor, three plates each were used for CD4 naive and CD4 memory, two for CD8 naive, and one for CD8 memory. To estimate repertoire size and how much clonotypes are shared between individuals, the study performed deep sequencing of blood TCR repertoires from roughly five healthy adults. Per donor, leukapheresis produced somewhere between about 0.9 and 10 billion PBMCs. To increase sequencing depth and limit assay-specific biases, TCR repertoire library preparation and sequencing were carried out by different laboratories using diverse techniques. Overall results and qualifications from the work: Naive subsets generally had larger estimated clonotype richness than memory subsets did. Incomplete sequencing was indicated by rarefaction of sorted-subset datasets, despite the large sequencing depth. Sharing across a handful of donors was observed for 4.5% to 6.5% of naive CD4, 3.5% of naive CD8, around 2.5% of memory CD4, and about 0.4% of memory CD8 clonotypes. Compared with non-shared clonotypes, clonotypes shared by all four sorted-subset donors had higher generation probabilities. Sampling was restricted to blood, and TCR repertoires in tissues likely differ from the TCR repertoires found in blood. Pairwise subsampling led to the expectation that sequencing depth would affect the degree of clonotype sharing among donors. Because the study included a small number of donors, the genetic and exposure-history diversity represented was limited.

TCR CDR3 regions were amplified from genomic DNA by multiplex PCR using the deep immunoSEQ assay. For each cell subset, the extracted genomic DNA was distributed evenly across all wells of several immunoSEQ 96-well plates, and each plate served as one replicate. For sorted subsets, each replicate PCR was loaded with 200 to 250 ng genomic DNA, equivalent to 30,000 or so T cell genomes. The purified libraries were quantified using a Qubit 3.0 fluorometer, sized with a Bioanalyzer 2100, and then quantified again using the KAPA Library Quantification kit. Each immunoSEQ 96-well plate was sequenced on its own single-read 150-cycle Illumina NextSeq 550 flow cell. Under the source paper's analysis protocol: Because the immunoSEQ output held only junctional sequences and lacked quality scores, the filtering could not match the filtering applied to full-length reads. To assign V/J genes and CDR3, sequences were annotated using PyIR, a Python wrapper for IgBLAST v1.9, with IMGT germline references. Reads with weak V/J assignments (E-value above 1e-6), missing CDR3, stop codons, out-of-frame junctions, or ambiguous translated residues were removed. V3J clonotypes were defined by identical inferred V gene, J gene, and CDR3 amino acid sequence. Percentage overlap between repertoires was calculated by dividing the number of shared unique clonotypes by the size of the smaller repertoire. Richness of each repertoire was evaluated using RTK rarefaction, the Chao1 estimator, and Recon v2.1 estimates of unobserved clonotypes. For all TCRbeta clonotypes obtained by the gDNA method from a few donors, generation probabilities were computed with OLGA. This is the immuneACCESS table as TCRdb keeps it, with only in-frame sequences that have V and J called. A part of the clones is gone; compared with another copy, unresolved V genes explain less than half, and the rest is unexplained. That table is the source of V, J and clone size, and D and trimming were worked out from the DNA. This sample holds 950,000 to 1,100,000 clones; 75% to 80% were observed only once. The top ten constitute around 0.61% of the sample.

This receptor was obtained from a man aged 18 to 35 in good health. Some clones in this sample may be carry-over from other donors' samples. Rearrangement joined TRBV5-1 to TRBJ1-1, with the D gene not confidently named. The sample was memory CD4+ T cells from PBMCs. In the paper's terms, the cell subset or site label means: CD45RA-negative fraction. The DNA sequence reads TGCGCCAGCAGCTGGCAGGTGATGAACACTGAAGCTTTCTTT. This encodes CASSWQVMNTEAFF.